This T cell receptor beta chain was observed in a study of blood T cell repertoires in COVID-19. Method: immunoSEQ multiplex PCR; TCRdb's copy keeps in-frame clones and lacks some. This table holds tens of thousands of clones, roughly 70% found once. This CDR3 has 15 amino acids. V gave up 5 bases and J gave up 0 bases, with 11 bases separating them. CDR1 is LGHNA, CDR2 YNFKEQ, per germline. The gene calls are TRBV4-2 and TRBJ2-1; D possibly corresponds to TRBD2 (6 bases). Sequenced sample: peripheral blood. This clonotype was sampled from a human donor with acute or convalescent COVID-19. The donor label of this sample is uncertain. CDR3 DNA: TGTGCCAGCAGCTTTCGGGGGACCTCCTACAATGAGCAGTTCTTC. Its translation: CASSFRGTSYNEQFF.